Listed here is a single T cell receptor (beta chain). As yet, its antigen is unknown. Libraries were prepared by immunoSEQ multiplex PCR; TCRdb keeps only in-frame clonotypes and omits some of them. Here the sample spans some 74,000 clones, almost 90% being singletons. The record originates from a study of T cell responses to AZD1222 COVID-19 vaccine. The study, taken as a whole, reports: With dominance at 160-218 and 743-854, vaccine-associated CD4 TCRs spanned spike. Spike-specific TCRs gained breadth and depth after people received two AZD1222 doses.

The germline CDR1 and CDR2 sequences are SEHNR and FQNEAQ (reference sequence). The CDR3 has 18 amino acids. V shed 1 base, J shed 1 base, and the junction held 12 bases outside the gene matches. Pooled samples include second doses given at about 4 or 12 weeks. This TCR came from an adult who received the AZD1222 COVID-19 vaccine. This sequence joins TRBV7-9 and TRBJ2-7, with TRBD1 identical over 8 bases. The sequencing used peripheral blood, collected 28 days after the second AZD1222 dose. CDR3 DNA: TGTGCCAGCAGCTTAGACGCCAGGGGGCAAATTGTGTCCTACGAGCAGTACTTC. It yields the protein CASSLDARGQIVSYEQYF.